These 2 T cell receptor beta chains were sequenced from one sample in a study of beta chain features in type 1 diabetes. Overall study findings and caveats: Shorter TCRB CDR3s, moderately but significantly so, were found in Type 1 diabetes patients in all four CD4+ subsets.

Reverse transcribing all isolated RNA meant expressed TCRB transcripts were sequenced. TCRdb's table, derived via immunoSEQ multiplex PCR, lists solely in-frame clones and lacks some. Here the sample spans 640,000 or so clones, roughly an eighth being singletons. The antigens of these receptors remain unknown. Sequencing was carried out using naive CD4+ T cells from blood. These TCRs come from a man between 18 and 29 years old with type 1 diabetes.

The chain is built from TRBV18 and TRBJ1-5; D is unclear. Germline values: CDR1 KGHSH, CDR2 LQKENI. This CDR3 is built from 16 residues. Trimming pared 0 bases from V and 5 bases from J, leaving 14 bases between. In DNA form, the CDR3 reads TGTGCCAGCTCACCACCGGGATCGGGCAACGATCAGCCCCAGCATTTT. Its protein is CASSPPGSGNDQPQHF.

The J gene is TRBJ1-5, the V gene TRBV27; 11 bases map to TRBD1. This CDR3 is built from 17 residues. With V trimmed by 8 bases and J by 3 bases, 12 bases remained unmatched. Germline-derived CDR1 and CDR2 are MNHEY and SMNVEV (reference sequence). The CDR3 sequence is CASRHVGDRGINQPQHF. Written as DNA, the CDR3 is TGTGCCAGCCGCCACGTTGGGGACAGGGGGATCAATCAGCCCCAGCATTTT.